This is a list of T cell receptor beta chains from one sample in a study of shared clonotypes between healthy human individuals. The repertoire was sequenced with immunoSEQ multiplex PCR; TCRdb's copy has only in-frame clones and lacks some. The sample holds over 2 million clones, 85% to 95% seen once. Sequenced sample: naive CD4+ T cells from PBMCs. The receptors originated from a young man in good health. Some clones in this sample may be carry-over from other donors' samples. CDR3s leave out the opening cysteine and the closing phenylalanine or tryptophan. Fields, in order: D gene, V gene, J gene, CDR3 protein. D genes are given only for firm matches.

d_call: NA; v_call: TRBV20-1; j_call: TRBJ2-7; cdr3_aa: SARSVYEQY
d_call: TRBD1; v_call: TRBV4-3; j_call: TRBJ1-2; cdr3_aa: ASSPNRGEGYT
d_call: TRBD1; v_call: TRBV7-3; j_call: TRBJ1-1; cdr3_aa: ASSLLDRGSTTEAF
d_call: NA; v_call: TRBV7-9; j_call: TRBJ1-2; cdr3_aa: ASSLRGRGRVNGYT
d_call: NA; v_call: TRBV6-5; j_call: TRBJ1-2; cdr3_aa: ASSQMANYGYT
d_call: NA; v_call: TRBV10-3; j_call: TRBJ2-5; cdr3_aa: AISERGGETQY
d_call: TRBD1; v_call: TRBV5-4; j_call: TRBJ1-2; cdr3_aa: ASSLPGGLGYT
d_call: NA; v_call: TRBV27; j_call: TRBJ1-3; cdr3_aa: ASSTRVGGNTIY
d_call: TRBD1; v_call: TRBV28; j_call: TRBJ1-4; cdr3_aa: ASTLPGQGNEKLF
d_call: NA; v_call: TRBV7-2; j_call: TRBJ1-2; cdr3_aa: ASSLRTDKSYT
d_call: TRBD2; v_call: TRBV18; j_call: TRBJ2-5; cdr3_aa: ASSLAGAGQETQY
d_call: TRBD1; v_call: TRBV11-3; j_call: TRBJ2-2; cdr3_aa: ASSLGQGESNTGELF
d_call: NA; v_call: TRBV6-5; j_call: TRBJ2-4; cdr3_aa: ASSYTWRGIQY
d_call: NA; v_call: TRBV5-6; j_call: TRBJ2-7; cdr3_aa: ASSLRPPSYEQY
d_call: NA; v_call: TRBV7-6; j_call: TRBJ2-7; cdr3_aa: ASSLYSPQGPYEQY
d_call: NA; v_call: TRBV6-1; j_call: TRBJ1-4; cdr3_aa: ASSRGRINEKLF
d_call: NA; v_call: TRBV5-6; j_call: TRBJ2-1; cdr3_aa: ASSLNGGSYNEQF
d_call: NA; v_call: TRBV6-5; j_call: TRBJ2-7; cdr3_aa: ASSSMRGEQY
d_call: TRBD2; v_call: TRBV5-1; j_call: TRBJ2-1; cdr3_aa: ASSSGLAGGWNEQF
d_call: NA; v_call: TRBV7-8; j_call: TRBJ1-2; cdr3_aa: ASSLDRTISYGGYT
d_call: NA; v_call: TRBV28; j_call: TRBJ1-5; cdr3_aa: ASSTLLNQPQH
d_call: TRBD1; v_call: TRBV11-2; j_call: TRBJ1-1; cdr3_aa: ASRSVNSGQGKTRTEAF
d_call: NA; v_call: TRBV13; j_call: TRBJ1-3; cdr3_aa: ASSLIASGNTIY
d_call: NA; v_call: TRBV5-1; j_call: TRBJ1-4; cdr3_aa: ASSLASFAATNEKLF
d_call: TRBD2; v_call: TRBV29-1; j_call: TRBJ2-5; cdr3_aa: SGGGVETQY
d_call: NA; v_call: TRBV19; j_call: TRBJ2-6; cdr3_aa: ASLKEGASGANVLT
d_call: NA; v_call: TRBV5-1; j_call: TRBJ1-4; cdr3_aa: ASSPGKRGPHSTNEKLF
d_call: NA; v_call: TRBV27; j_call: TRBJ2-3; cdr3_aa: AAHPHTQY
d_call: TRBD1; v_call: TRBV28; j_call: TRBJ2-7; cdr3_aa: ASSFTSTGAYEQY
d_call: NA; v_call: TRBV5-1; j_call: TRBJ1-1; cdr3_aa: ASSLAGARENTEAF
d_call: TRBD1; v_call: TRBV5-1; j_call: TRBJ1-4; cdr3_aa: ASSGTGATNEKLF
d_call: NA; v_call: TRBV27; j_call: TRBJ1-4; cdr3_aa: ASSSVVSGKLF
d_call: TRBD1; v_call: TRBV14; j_call: TRBJ1-2; cdr3_aa: ASSALRDRANGYT
d_call: NA; v_call: TRBV6-5; j_call: TRBJ1-6; cdr3_aa: ASTRGASGSPLH